These T cell receptor beta chains were read from a single sample in a study of T cell responses to AZD1222 COVID-19 vaccine. Clones were read by immunoSEQ multiplex PCR, and TCRdb kept only the in-frame ones, dropping some. The sample lists around 140,000 clones, about 92% occurring once. Sequencing used peripheral blood, obtained 28 days after the second AZD1222 dose. The receptors stem from an adult who received the AZD1222 COVID-19 vaccine. Each CDR3 is given without its conserved first and last residue.

V	length	CDR3
TRBV9	16	ASSVALRLAGVYNEQF
TRBV5-6	13	ASSHSGWIGNTIY
TRBV19	13	ASSIFWDPNYGYT
TRBV6-1	13	ASSDTGATNEKLF
TRBV6-1	12	ASSEMGHGNGYT
TRBV15	17	ATSRDFGGPRAMRTEAF
TRBV15	15	ATSRDTSGYSNQPQH
TRBV9	13	ASSEYGTLYNEQF
TRBV6-4	10	ASRAPGGFYT
TRBV19	12	ASSTRGAGTEAF
TRBV3-1/TRBV3-2	10	ASSQGEGTQY
TRBV23-1	13	ASSQWWARGNIQY
TRBV4-1	13	ASSPQGKRVHEQY
TRBV28	13	ASSNLEDFNQPQH
TRBV7-2	12	ASSSGGMNTEAF
TRBV27	14	ASSPESGARNQPQH
TRBV6-5	11	ASSYGPNTEAF
TRBV28	14	ASSPSWTSGKLEQY
TRBV20-1	9	SAPRNTEAF
TRBV4-2	13	ASSQERFGSYEQY
TRBV7-9	11	ASSLPGSAEAF
TRBV2	9	ASSVGETQY
TRBV2	12	ASSELGEKETQY
TRBV6-5	12	ASSRSQGLYGYT
TRBV28	13	ASSSAGLAKNIQY
TRBV19	13	ASSISTSGGGMQF
TRBV20-1	9	SAGGVIEQF
TRBV5-4	12	ASSPGDRHTEAF
TRBV2	12	ASEVAISGNTIY
TRBV7-2	13	ASSLRRGGPYEQY
TRBV11-1	11	ASSRGLGETQY
TRBV11-2	13	ASSSGLAGGYEQY
TRBV3-1/TRBV3-2	11	ASSPWDREELH
TRBV27	11	ASSSAGADTQY
TRBV3-1/TRBV3-2	13	ASSQDMAGGYGYT
TRBV19	10	ASSGDHQPQH
TRBV20-1	13	SASMSPSRTDTQY
TRBV29-1	13	SVELAAGRSGEQY
TRBV7-9	14	ASSLRASKNTGELF
TRBV19	9	ASSMGPAGF
TRBV6-5	13	ASSYGGRGQDGYT
TRBV19	13	ASSIAAPGNNEQF
TRBV4-2	14	ASSQGVMGASGELF
TRBV24-1	12	ATSGLGGPGELF
TRBV2	14	ASSTSSWVYQETQY
TRBV18	11	ASSQTGNQPQH
TRBV4-1	12	ASRSGTGTDGYT
TRBV15	12	ATSSLGAQETQY
TRBV18	14	ASSPYRDSAQETQY
TRBV28	9	ASSLNREAF
TRBV5-1	14	ASSITAGGPGNTIY
TRBV7-9	14	ASSLPQGGRTGELF
TRBV7-3	14	ASSSDGTGGLYEQY
TRBV19	13	ASSIGPTSGETQY
TRBV4-1	11	ASSHVQGYGYT
TRBV7-2	11	ASSQQENTEAF
TRBV28	11	ASRRQGPTEAF
TRBV5-6	14	ASSLYSSGRGETQY
TRBV12-3/TRBV12-4	10	ASSNRVDTQY
TRBV6-2/TRBV6-3	13	ASSYQGASYNEQF